These 28 T cell receptor beta chains share one sample of origin, sequenced in a study of regulatory T cells in long-lasting Graves disease. Sample time point: newly diagnosed GD, antithyroid drugs for less than 3 months. Isolated PBMC RNA provided the starting material for the TCR library. Building of the TCR beta libraries involved iRepertoire HTBI primers and Arm-PCR of CDR3 regions. A single record per CDR3 protein comes from TCRdb applying MiXCR to the multiplex PCR reads. Altogether approximately 400,000 distinct CDR3 sequences are present, 15% being singletons, with the ten largest covering 16%. This sample was also put to use in a study of T cells in Graves' hyperthyroidism and ophthalmopathy.

The sample consisted of peripheral blood mononuclear cells (PBMCs), taken at new diagnosis, from a patient treated with antithyroid drugs. The receptor set was obtained from a woman in her twenties or thirties with Graves disease.

A remark on this clonotype: An end of the junction differs from the germline gene, which may be a read error. This chain uses TRBV2 with TRBJ2-7, with TRBD2 matching 11 bases. The CDR3 has 16 residues. Germline CDR1 is SNHLY and CDR2 is FYNNEI. As DNA, the CDR3 is TGTGCCAGCAGAGAAGGACTAGCGGGCCGAGCGTACGAGCAGTACTTC. This codes for CASREGLAGRAYEQYF.

This clonotype was seen ten or more times. The junction and the germline gene differ at one end; a read error may be behind it. The genes are TRBV11-3 and TRBJ2-1, with D possibly TRBD2 on 7 matching bases. Germline CDR1 is SGHNT and CDR2 is YENEEA. The CDR3 runs to 13 residues. The CDR3 spells CASSPGGGWEQSF. The CDR3 region has the DNA TGTGCCAGCAGCCCGGGGGGCGGCTGGGAGCAGTCCTTC.

There are a few counts of this clonotype. Here the CDR3 DNA reads TGCAGCGTTCTCGGCGGGGTAGGGCAAGAGACCCAGTACTTC. Protein product: CSVLGGVGQETQYF. This chain links TRBV29-1 with TRBJ2-5; maybe TRBD2 (6 bases). The CDR3 has 14 residues. Germline V gene lookup returns CDR1 SQVTM and CDR2 ANQGSEA. V was trimmed by 5 bases and J by 2 bases, leaving 15 bases between them.

This clonotype was detected only a few times. The gene calls are TRBV18 and TRBJ1-1, with D perhaps matching TRBD1 (5 bases). Germline V gene lookup returns CDR1 KGHSH and CDR2 LQKENI. Between the trimmed V and J ends, which lost 6 bases and 0 bases, there was a span of 14 bases. This CDR3 region has 15 residues. Here the CDR3 reads CASSPLDRLNTEAFF. Written as DNA, the CDR3 is TGTGCCAGCTCCCCCTTAGACAGATTGAACACTGAAGCTTTCTTT.

Many counts were recorded for this clonotype. This chain uses TRBV28 with TRBJ1-4; 7 positions match TRBD1. From germline, CDR1 is MDHEN and CDR2 SYDVKM. Trimming at V came to 6 bases and at J to 8 bases, leaving 12 bases not matched to a gene. The CDR3 sequence is 15 residues long. Written as DNA, the CDR3 is TGTGCCAGCAGCCTGCCAACAGGGGAGAGGGAAAAACTGTTTTTT. Translation gives CASSLPTGEREKLFF. Variable domain in full (rest from reference TRBV28 and TRBJ1-4): DVKVTQSSRYLVKRTGEKVFLECVQDMDHENMFWYRQDPGLGLRLIYFSYDVKMKEKGDIPEGYSVSREKKERFSLILESASTNQTSMYLCASSLPTGEREKLFFGSGTQLSVL.

This clonotype was recorded at least ten times. The genes are TRBV7-9 and TRBJ2-1, with D perhaps TRBD2 (5 bases). This CDR3 spans 18 amino acids. V was trimmed by 2 bases and J by 6 bases, leaving 23 bases between them. The germline gives CDR1 SEHNR, CDR2 FQNEAQ (reference sequence). The CDR3 spells CASSLFVRVAEITNEQFF. For the CDR3, the DNA is TGTGCCAGCAGCTTATTCGTGAGGGTGGCGGAGATAACCAATGAGCAGTTCTTC.

This clonotype was counted at least ten times. This rearrangement joins TRBV20-1 to TRBJ2-1; weak D call: TRBD1 (6 bases). Trimming cost V 3 bases and J 10 bases, with 13 bases left between them. The CDR3 runs 12 residues. Germline CDR1 and CDR2: DFQATT and SNEGSKA (reference sequence). The CDR3 reads CSASPTGLEQFF. The CDR3 DNA follows: TGCAGTGCTAGTCCTACAGGGTTGGAGCAGTTCTTC.

In its sample, this clonotype was seen a few times. This may be a read error: a much more frequent sequence differs by one nucleotide. V and J are TRBV5-4 and TRBJ1-1; D remains unclear. This CDR3 is built from 13 residues. Germline V gene sequence: CDR1 SGHNT, CDR2 YYREEE (reference sequence). CDR3 nucleotides: TGTACCAGCAGCTTGGCAGGTGCACCCCTCGCTTTCTTT. Translating gives CTSSLAGAPLAFF.

This clonotype was seen many times. The chain employs TRBV6-1 and TRBJ2-2; D uncertain. From germline, CDR1 is MNHNS and CDR2 SASEGT. Trimming pared 6 bases from V and 5 bases from J, leaving 7 bases between. This CDR3 is 12 amino acids long. The CDR3 coding sequence is TGTGCCAGCAGAACTCATACCGGGGAGCTGTTTTTT. It specifies CASRTHTGELFF.

This clonotype has more than one count but fewer than ten. The J gene is TRBJ1-1, the V gene TRBV3-1, with TRBD1 matching 8 bases. The CDR3 totals 18 residues. CDR1 LGHDT and CDR2 YNNKEL come from the germline V gene (reference sequence). The V and J ends lost 4 bases and 6 bases, in that order; junction bases with no gene match: 19. The CDR3 loop reads CASSRRTPGQDTRAEAFF. The CDR3 DNA follows: TGTGCCAGCAGCCGAAGGACTCCGGGACAGGATACGAGGGCTGAAGCTTTCTTT.

This chain connects TRBV10-3 to TRBJ2-7; 9 nucleotides match TRBD2. V lost 10 bases and J lost 4; bases outside the gene matches: 8. The V gene's germline CDR1 is ENHRY and CDR2 SYGVKD. This CDR3 is 13 amino acids long. The CDR3 reads CATSSGGIYEQYF. The CDR3 coding sequence is TGTGCCACAAGTAGCGGGGGCATATACGAGCAGTACTTC.

This chain joins TRBV27 and TRBJ2-5; 7 nucleotides agree with TRBD1. Germline V gene lookup returns CDR1 MNHEY and CDR2 SMNVEV (reference sequence). The CDR3 consists of 14 residues. The J segment lost 3 bases and the V segment lost 5 bases, leaving 6 bases of the junction unmatched. This CDR3 is CASSGVTGKETQYF. CDR3 bases: TGTGCCAGCAGTGGGGTGACAGGGAAAGAGACCCAGTACTTC.

This clonotype was observed a handful of times. This chain connects TRBV19 to TRBJ1-1; possible D gene TRBD1, 6 bases. V gave up 6 bases and J gave up 6 bases, with 14 bases separating them. The CDR3 length is 13 residues. Germline V gene data show CDR1 as LNHDA and CDR2 as SQIVND (reference sequence). In DNA, the CDR3 is TGTGCCAGTAGCTCACAGGGACACGCTGAAGCTTTCTTT. Translated, it gives CASSSQGHAEAFF.

This clonotype was counted many times. V is TRBV3-1 and J is TRBJ1-3; D gene ambiguous. Trimming removed 2 bases from V and 2 bases from J, with 10 bases in between. Germline loops: CDR1 LGHDT, CDR2 YNNKEL (reference sequence). The CDR3 contains 15 residues. DNA of the CDR3: TGTGCCAGCAGCCAACCACCCCGAGCTGGAAACACCATATATTTT. Its translation is CASSQPPRAGNTIYF.

The chain is built from TRBV20-1 and TRBJ2-2, with 9 bases identical to TRBD2. CDR1 DFQATT and CDR2 SNEGSKA come from the germline V gene (reference sequence). The CDR3 has 16 residues. The ends lost 1 base at V and 6 bases at J; junction bases unmatched: 9. CDR3 sequence reads: CSARGAGGPQAGELFF. DNA for the CDR3: TGCAGTGCTAGAGGGGCGGGAGGGCCGCAAGCCGGGGAGCTGTTTTTT.

The genes are TRBV27 and TRBJ1-6, with D unresolved. Germline-derived CDR1 and CDR2 are MNHEY and SMNVEV (reference sequence). The CDR3 spans 13 residues. V lost 5 bases, J lost 7 bases, and 9 bases lay in between. CDR3 protein: CASSPKINSPLHF. The CDR3 DNA sequence: TGTGCCAGCAGTCCCAAGATAAATTCACCCCTCCACTTT.

This clonotype was observed many times. The chain is built from TRBV7-9 and TRBJ1-1; D uncertain. The germline CDR1 and CDR2 sequences are SEHNR and FQNEAQ (reference sequence). This CDR3 contains 14 residues. V was clipped by 2 bases and J by 3 bases, with 10 bases between them. The CDR3 sequence is CASSLPDGYTEAFF. The CDR3 DNA sequence: TGTGCCAGCAGCTTACCAGACGGATACACTGAAGCTTTCTTT.

Only a few counts were recorded for this clonotype. The junction differs from germline at one of its ends, possibly a read error. The CDR3 DNA reads as TGCGCCAGCACCTTGATGCTGGGGGCTGGAGAGCAGTACTTC. This codes for CASTLMLGAGEQYF. The V and J genes are TRBV5-1 and TRBJ2-7, with D perhaps TRBD1 (6 bases). This CDR3 region has 14 residues. Germline V lookup: CDR1 SGHRS, CDR2 YFSETQ.

V usage is TRBV19 and J usage is TRBJ1-1, with D unclear. This CDR3 region has 14 residues. Germline lookup yields CDR1 LNHDA and CDR2 SQIVND (reference sequence). V shed 2 bases and J shed 6 bases, with 13 bases lying between them. CDR3 residues: CASSISGSAAEAFF. In DNA, the CDR3 is TGTGCCAGTAGTATAAGTGGGTCGGCCGCTGAAGCTTTCTTT.

This clonotype was seen more than once but under ten times. The CDR3, as DNA: TGTGCCAGCACCCGTTCCGGTGGCTCCTACAATGAGCAGTTCTTC. This sequence encodes CASTRSGGSYNEQFF. V is TRBV14 and J is TRBJ2-1; D is ambiguous. The germline gives CDR1 SGHDN, CDR2 FVKESK. Between the trimmed V and J ends, which lost 7 bases and 0 bases, there was a span of 13 bases. There are 15 residues in the CDR3.

On this clonotype itself: With a much larger clone just one base away, this may be a read error. The conserved phenylalanine or tryptophan normally closing the CDR3 is absent here, so this likely arose from a read error. This sequence joins TRBV6-2 or TRBV6-3 and TRBJ2-3; the match to TRBD2 covers 9 bases. Trimming at V came to 6 bases and at J to 5 bases, leaving 21 bases not matched to a gene. The CDR3 sequence is 19 residues long. Per the germline V gene, CDR1 is MNHEY and CDR2 is SVGEGT. The CDR3 loop reads CASSQGGFGASGKGDTQYS. The CDR3 nucleotides are TGTGCCAGCAGCCAAGGAGGTTTCGGTGCTAGCGGGAAGGGAGATACGCAGTATTCT.

Ten or more counts support this clonotype. The chain has TRBV7-9 and TRBJ2-5, with 13 bases identical to TRBD2. Trimming cost V 5 bases and J 6 bases; bases outside gene matches: 12. This CDR3 spans 17 amino acids. CDR1 is SEHNR and CDR2 is FQNEAQ in the germline V gene (reference sequence). The chain's CDR3 is CASSPLGGTSGIKTQYF. Written as DNA, the CDR3 is TGTGCCAGCAGCCCCCTGGGCGGGACTAGCGGGATAAAGACCCAGTACTTC.

This clonotype appeared many times. The chain combines TRBV30 with TRBJ2-5; D gene uncertain. V was clipped by 1 base and J by 0 bases, with 6 bases between them. The CDR3 contains 13 residues. Germline lookup yields CDR1 GTSNPN and CDR2 SVGIG (reference sequence). CDR3 nucleotide sequence: TGTGCCTGGAGTGACATAAACCAAGAGACCCAGTACTTC. Translating gives CAWSDINQETQYF.

This clonotype was found many times. The V call is TRBV4-1, the J call TRBJ1-2; D not certain. The CDR3 contains 15 residues. Germline CDR1 reads MGHRA; CDR2 reads YSYEKL. V lost 0 bases to trimming and J lost 5 bases, with 13 bases between them. The CDR3 is CASSQERQPRYGYTF. The CDR3 DNA reads TGCGCCAGCAGCCAAGAGCGGCAGCCGCGATATGGCTACACCTTC.

As regards this clonotype: A single base separates this from a much larger clone, so it may be a read error. The CDR3 here is CATPLWDRGYNEQYF. The CDR3, as DNA: TGTGCCACCCCGCTTTGGGACAGGGGTTACAATGAGCAGTACTTC. This chain links TRBV24-1 with TRBJ2-3; 10 bases align to TRBD1. The DNA end is more similar to TRBJ2-7, so the J call may be wrong. CDR3 length equals 15 residues. CDR1 is KGHDR and CDR2 is SFDVKD in the germline V gene.

The chain employs TRBV11-2 and TRBJ2-1, with 8 bases aligning to TRBD2. Germline values: CDR1 SGHAT, CDR2 FQNNGV. There are 14 residues in the CDR3. The V segment lost 4 bases and the J segment 6 bases; nucleotides outside the gene matches: 5. The CDR3 DNA sequence: TGTGCCAGCAGCTCATCTAGCGGGCTCAATGAGCAGTTCTTC. Its translation is CASSSSSGLNEQFF.

The table lists this clonotype with many counts. The rearrangement uses TRBV28 and TRBJ1-2, with D perhaps TRBD1 (5 bases). Trimming cost V 8 bases and J 1 base, with 14 bases left between them. The CDR3 extends over 14 amino acids. The V gene's germline CDR1 is MDHEN and CDR2 SYDVKM. CDR3 in DNA: TGTGCCAGCCGCAGACAGCTCCTTAACTATGGCTACACCTTC. This sequence encodes CASRRQLLNYGYTF.

This clonotype has just a few counts. This CDR3 is missing its conserved last phenylalanine or tryptophan, likely due to a read error. The J gene is TRBJ1-1, the V gene TRBV3-1; D uncertain. CDR3 length: 16 residues. From germline, CDR1 is LGHDT and CDR2 YNNKEL (reference sequence). CDR3 sequence: CASSQGFPQMNTEAFL. DNA of the CDR3: TGTGCCAGCAGCCAAGGGTTCCCACAGATGAACACTGAGGCTTTCCTT.